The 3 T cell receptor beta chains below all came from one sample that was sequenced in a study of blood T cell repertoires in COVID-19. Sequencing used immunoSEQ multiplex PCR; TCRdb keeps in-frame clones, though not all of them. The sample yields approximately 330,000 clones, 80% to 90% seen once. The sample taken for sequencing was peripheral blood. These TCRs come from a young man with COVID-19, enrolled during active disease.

CDR3 nucleotides: TGTGCCAGCAGTTTAGCGGGAGACAGGCTTTTCTTT. This gives the protein CASSLAGDRLFF. This chain links TRBV12-3 or TRBV12-4 with TRBJ1-1; the D gene is possibly TRBD1 (6 bases). The CDR3 covers 12 residues. V was shortened by 0 bases and J by 13 bases, with 12 bases between the two germline ends.

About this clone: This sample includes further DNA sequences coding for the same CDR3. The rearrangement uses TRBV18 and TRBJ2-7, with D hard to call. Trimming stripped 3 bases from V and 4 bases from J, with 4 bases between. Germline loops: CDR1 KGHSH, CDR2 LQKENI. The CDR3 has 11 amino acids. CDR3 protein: CASSPGYEQYF. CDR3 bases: TGTGCCAGCTCACCCGGGTACGAGCAGTACTTC.

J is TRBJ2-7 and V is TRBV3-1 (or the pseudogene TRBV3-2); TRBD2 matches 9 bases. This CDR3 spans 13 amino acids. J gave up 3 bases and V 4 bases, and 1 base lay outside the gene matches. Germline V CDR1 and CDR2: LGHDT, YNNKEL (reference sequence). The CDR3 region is CASSPSGNYEQYF. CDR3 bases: TGTGCCAGCAGCCCTAGCGGGAACTACGAGCAGTACTTC.